A single sample gave rise to the 20 T cell receptor beta chains below, sequenced in a study of cytomegalovirus exposure and HLA in healthy donors. In the PCR, 60 Vbeta and 13 Jbeta primers were used. Assay: immunoSEQ multiplex PCR; the TCRdb copy retains only in-frame clones and omits some. The sample has 80,000 to 95,000 clones, 84% seen once. Sample: PBMCs. These receptors were taken from a woman aged 18 to 35 in good health and CMV-seropositive.

The rearrangement links TRBV2 to TRBJ2-1; 7 bases agree with TRBD2. The germline gives CDR1 SNHLY, CDR2 FYNNEI. The CDR3 runs 14 residues. V dropped 6 bases and J dropped 4; count of bases not matched to a gene: 6. The CDR3, as DNA: TGTGCCAGCAGCCGGGACTACACATACAATGAGCAGTTCTTC. The encoded protein is CASSRDYTYNEQFF.

J is TRBJ2-1 and V is TRBV30; maybe TRBD2 (5 bases). This CDR3 is built from 15 residues. Trimming left V 0 bases short and J 5 bases short, with 14 bases between. Germline CDR1 and CDR2: GTSNPN and SVGIG (reference sequence). CDR3 amino acids: CAWSVSGLDHNEQFF. In DNA form, the CDR3 reads TGTGCCTGGAGTGTTTCCGGACTGGACCACAATGAGCAGTTCTTC. Full variable domain (remainder filled in from reference TRBV30 and TRBJ2-1): SQTIHQWPATLVQPVGSPLSLECTVEGTSNPNLYWYRQAAGRGLQLLFYSVGIGQISSEVPQNLSASRPQDRQFILSSKKLLLSDSGFYLCAWSVSGLDHNEQFFGPGTRLTVL.

This chain joins TRBV6-1 and TRBJ1-5; no definite D call. This CDR3 has 13 residues. V lost 3 bases to trimming and J lost 5 bases, with 8 bases between them. Per germline, CDR1 MNHNS and CDR2 SASEGT. CDR3 nucleotides: TGTGCCAGCAGTGAGACAAATTATCAGCCCCAGCATTTT. Protein: CASSETNYQPQHF.

This clone occurred once. This chain connects TRBV25-1 to TRBJ2-5, with 9 bases matching TRBD1. Germline assignment: CDR1 MGHDK and CDR2 SYGVNS. The CDR3 runs to 15 residues. V trimming: 4 bases; J trimming: 1 base; junction bases outside the gene matches: 4. The CDR3 protein is CASSGDRVPQETQYF. The CDR3 DNA sequence: TGTGCCAGCAGTGGGGACAGGGTCCCCCAAGAGACCCAGTACTTC.

The genes are TRBV5-1 and TRBJ1-5, with 7 bases lining up with TRBD1. The trim removed 4 bases at V and 4 bases at J, leaving 2 bases unmatched. CDR3 size: 13 residues. The germline gives CDR1 SGHRS, CDR2 YFSETQ. The CDR3 protein is CASSQQGNQPQHF. Here the CDR3 DNA reads TGCGCCAGCAGCCAACAGGGGAATCAGCCCCAGCATTTT.

The V call is TRBV5-1, the J call TRBJ1-4, with 8 bases identical to TRBD1. The V gene end was trimmed by 2 bases and the J gene end by 7 bases; junction bases not matched to a gene: 10. The CDR3 length is 16 residues. The germline CDR1 and CDR2 sequences are SGHRS and YFSETQ. Here the CDR3 reads CASSFRAGGEGEKLFF. DNA of the CDR3: TGCGCCAGCAGCTTTCGGGCAGGGGGCGAAGGTGAAAAACTGTTTTTT.

This chain connects TRBV5-4 to TRBJ1-1, with D maybe TRBD1 (5 bases). The V end lost 3 bases, the J end lost 1 base, and 13 bases lay between the germline ends. Germline values: CDR1 SGHNT, CDR2 YYREEE (reference sequence). This CDR3 contains 15 residues. CDR3 bases: TGTGCCAGCAGCTGGGGGGGTCGCACGAACACTGAAGCTTTCTTT. Protein: CASSWGGRTNTEAFF.

The chain is built from TRBV6-1 and TRBJ2-7; the match to TRBD1 covers 10 bases. Germline CDR1 MNHNS, CDR2 SASEGT. The CDR3 extends over 15 amino acids. Trimming at V came to 4 bases and at J to 2 bases, leaving 5 bases not matched to a gene. CDR3 nucleotide sequence: TGTGCCAGCAGTGCTTGGACAGGGGGACCCTACGAGCAGTACTTC. Protein sequence: CASSAWTGGPYEQYF.

The V and J genes are TRBV27 and TRBJ1-2; D call uncertain. CDR1 is MNHEY, CDR2 SMNVEV, per germline (reference sequence). The CDR3 totals 15 residues. Trimming removed 0 bases from V and 8 bases from J, with 16 bases in between. The CDR3 reads CASSLSTRSFGGYTF. The DNA for the CDR3 is TGTGCCAGCAGTTTATCGACCAGGTCCTTCGGAGGCTACACCTTC.

The gene calls are TRBV6-4 and TRBJ1-3; D gene unclear. The CDR3 is 14 amino acids. Germline V gene lookup returns CDR1 MRHNA and CDR2 SNTAGT. V shed 5 bases and J shed 4 bases, with 12 bases lying between them. In nucleotides, the CDR3 is TGTGCCAGCAGTCAAAGGACTTCGGGAAACACCATATATTTT. Translating gives CASSQRTSGNTIYF.

The V call is TRBV6-1, the J call TRBJ2-2; perhaps TRBD1 as D (6 bases). CDR1 and CDR2 from the germline V gene are MNHNS and SASEGT. This CDR3 spans 13 amino acids. Deletions cut 10 bases from V and 0 bases from J, with 9 bases between. CDR3 amino acids: CAIQGPNTGELFF. CDR3 DNA sequence: TGTGCCATACAGGGCCCGAACACCGGGGAGCTGTTTTTT.

This chain uses TRBV5-1 with TRBJ1-6, with TRBD1 as a possible D gene (5 bases). The CDR3 extends over 16 amino acids. Germline CDR1 is SGHRS and CDR2 is YFSETQ. V was shortened by 0 bases and J by 7 bases, with 14 bases between the two germline ends. CDR3: CASSLAAGTVNSPLHF. The CDR3 nucleotides read TGCGCCAGCAGCTTGGCCGCAGGGACTGTCAATTCACCCCTCCACTTT.

This chain links TRBV5-4 with TRBJ2-5; D may be TRBD2 (6 bases). The CDR3 covers 13 residues. Germline CDR1 and CDR2: SGHNT and YYREEE (reference sequence). V lost 2 bases and J lost 3, with 8 bases in between. The CDR3 DNA follows: TGTGCCAGCAGCTTTCGACTAGAAGAGACCCAGTACTTC. Amino acids: CASSFRLEETQYF. Drawing the rest from reference TRBV5-4 and TRBJ2-5, the complete variable domain is ETGVTQSPTHLIKTRGQQVTLRCSSQSGHNTVSWYQQALGQGPQFIFQYYREEENGRGNFPPRFSGLQFPNYSSELNVNALELDDSALYLCASSFRLEETQYFGPGTRLLVL.

The chain has TRBV7-9 and TRBJ2-3, with 7 nucleotides matching TRBD2. Germline CDR1 reads SEHNR; CDR2 reads FQNEAQ (reference sequence). The CDR3 sequence is 14 residues long. V lost 5 bases and J lost 4; bases outside the gene matches: 6. CDR3 in DNA: TGTGCCAGCAGCCTAGGGAGGGCCTCAGATACGCAGTATTTT. Translation gives CASSLGRASDTQYF.

DNA for the CDR3: TGCGCCAGCCGCCGGGAAGGCGAGGAAAAACTGTTTTTT. Its translation is CASRREGEEKLFF. The V call is TRBV5-1, the J call TRBJ1-4, with D uncertain. V shed 7 bases and J shed 8 bases, with 15 bases lying between them. CDR1 SGHRS and CDR2 YFSETQ come from the germline V gene. This CDR3 has 13 amino acids.

V usage is TRBV5-1 and J usage is TRBJ2-5; 8 bases are shared with TRBD2. The J call may be faulty, since TRBJ2-7 better matches the DNA end. Per the germline V gene, CDR1 is SGHRS and CDR2 is YFSETQ. The CDR3 has 14 residues. This CDR3 is CASSLTSGTYEQYF. CDR3 DNA: TGCGCCAGCAGCTTGACTAGCGGAACCTACGAGCAGTACTTC.

V is TRBV4-1 and J is TRBJ2-2, with 9 nucleotides matching TRBD1. Germline values: CDR1 MGHRA, CDR2 YSYEKL. Trimming took 4 bases from V and 5 from J; bases not matched to a gene: 8. This CDR3 contains 16 residues. The DNA of the CDR3 is TGCGCCAGCAGCCCTTGGACAGGGGAGGGTACCGGGGAGCTGTTTTTT. Translating gives CASSPWTGEGTGELFF.

The V call is TRBV6-1, the J call TRBJ1-2, with TRBD1 matching 11 bases. The CDR3 is 12 amino acids. Germline V gene lookup returns CDR1 MNHNS and CDR2 SASEGT. V was clipped by 11 bases and J by 12 bases; unmatched bases: 11. Here the CDR3 reads CAGRTGGDPDTF. CDR3 coding DNA: TGTGCCGGCCGGACAGGGGGCGATCCCGACACCTTC.

V gene TRBV5-3 combines with J gene TRBJ2-7, with 9 bases matching TRBD2. TRBV5-3 is assigned to the ORF class and has an uncertain function. Losses at the gene ends were 4 bases for V and 3 bases for J; bases not matched to a gene: 17. This CDR3 comprises 18 residues. This CDR3 is CARSQEGGVAGVGYEQYF. The CDR3 DNA follows: TGTGCCAGAAGCCAGGAAGGGGGGGTAGCGGGAGTAGGCTACGAGCAGTACTTC.

This chain links TRBV2 with TRBJ2-1, with TRBD1 identical over 7 bases. CDR1 and CDR2 (germline): SNHLY, FYNNEI. This CDR3 spans 12 amino acids. V was pared by 6 bases and J by 12 bases, with 8 bases of the junction left unmatched. CDR3 nucleotide sequence: TGTGCCAGCAGCAGACAGGGTAGGGGGCAGTTCTTC. It translates to CASSRQGRGQFF.